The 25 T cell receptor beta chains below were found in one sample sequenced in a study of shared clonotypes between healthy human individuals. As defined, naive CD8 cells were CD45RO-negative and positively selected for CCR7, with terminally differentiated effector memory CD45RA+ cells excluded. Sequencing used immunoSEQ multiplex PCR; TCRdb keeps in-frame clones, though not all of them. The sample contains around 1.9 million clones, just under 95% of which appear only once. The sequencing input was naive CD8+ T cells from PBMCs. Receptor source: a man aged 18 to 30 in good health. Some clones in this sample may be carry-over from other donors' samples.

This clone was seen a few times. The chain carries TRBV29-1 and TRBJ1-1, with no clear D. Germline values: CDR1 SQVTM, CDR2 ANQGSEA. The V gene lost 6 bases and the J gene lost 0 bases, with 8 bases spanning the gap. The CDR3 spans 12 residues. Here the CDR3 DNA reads TGCAGCGTACTGGCGGTGAACACTGAAGCTTTCTTT. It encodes CSVLAVNTEAFF.

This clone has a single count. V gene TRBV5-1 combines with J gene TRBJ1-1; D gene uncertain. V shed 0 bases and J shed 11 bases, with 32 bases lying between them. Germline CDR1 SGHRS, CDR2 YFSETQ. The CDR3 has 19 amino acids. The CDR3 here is CASSLASVSAKGALSGAFF. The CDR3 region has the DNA TGCGCCAGCAGCTTGGCTTCGGTGTCCGCGAAGGGAGCCCTAAGCGGGGCTTTCTTT.

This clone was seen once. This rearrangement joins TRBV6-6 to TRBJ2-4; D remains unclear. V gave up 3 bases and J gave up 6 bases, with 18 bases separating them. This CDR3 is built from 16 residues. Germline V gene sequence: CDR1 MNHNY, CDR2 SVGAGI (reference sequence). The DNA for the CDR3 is TGTGCCAGCAGTTATACCCCCAACGGGCCCAGAAACATTCAGTACTTC. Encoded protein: CASSYTPNGPRNIQYF.

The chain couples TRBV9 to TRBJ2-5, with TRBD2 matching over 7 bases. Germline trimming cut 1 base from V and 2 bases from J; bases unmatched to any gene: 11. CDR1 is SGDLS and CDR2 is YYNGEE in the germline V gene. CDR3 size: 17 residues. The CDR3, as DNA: TGTGCCAGCAGCGTAAACCCCGCGGGAGAAAGTCAAGAGACCCAGTACTTC. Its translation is CASSVNPAGESQETQYF.

CDR3 sequence reads: CASSLLAGYSTNEKLFF. In nucleotides, the CDR3 is TGTGCCAGCAGTTTACTCGCAGGTTACTCAACTAATGAAAAACTGTTTTTT. The V gene is TRBV27, the J gene TRBJ1-4; D unclear. The germline V gene encodes CDR1 MNHEY and CDR2 SMNVEV (reference sequence). V lost 2 bases and J 0 bases, leaving 13 bases between the germline ends. The CDR3 spans 17 residues.

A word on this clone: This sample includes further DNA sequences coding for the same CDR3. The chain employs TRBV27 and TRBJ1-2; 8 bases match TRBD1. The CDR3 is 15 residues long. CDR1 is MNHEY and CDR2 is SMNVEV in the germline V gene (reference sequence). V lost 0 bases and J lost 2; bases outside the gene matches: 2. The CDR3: CASSLSRTGNYGYTF. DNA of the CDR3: TGTGCCAGCAGTTTATCTCGGACAGGGAACTATGGCTACACCTTC.

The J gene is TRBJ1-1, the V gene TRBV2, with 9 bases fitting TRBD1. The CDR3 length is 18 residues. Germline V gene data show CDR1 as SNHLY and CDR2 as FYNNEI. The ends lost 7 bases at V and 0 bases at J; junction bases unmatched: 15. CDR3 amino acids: CASTPRRQGGSLNTEAFF. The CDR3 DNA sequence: TGTGCCAGCACTCCCCGAAGACAGGGGGGATCCCTGAACACTGAAGCTTTCTTT.

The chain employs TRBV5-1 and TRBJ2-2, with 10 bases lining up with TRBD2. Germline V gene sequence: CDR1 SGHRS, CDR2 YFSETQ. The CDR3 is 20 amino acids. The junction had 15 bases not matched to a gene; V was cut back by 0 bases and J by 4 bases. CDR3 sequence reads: CASSLAWGASGSAVTGELFF. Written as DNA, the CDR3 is TGCGCCAGCAGCTTGGCCTGGGGGGCTAGCGGGAGCGCGGTCACCGGGGAGCTGTTTTTT.

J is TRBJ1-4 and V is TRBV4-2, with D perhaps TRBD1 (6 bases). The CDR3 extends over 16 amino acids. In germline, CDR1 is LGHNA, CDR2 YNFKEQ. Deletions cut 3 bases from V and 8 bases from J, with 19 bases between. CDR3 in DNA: TGTGCCAGCAGCCAGAATCAGGGGACGGTAAGAGAAAAACTGTTTTTT. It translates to CASSQNQGTVREKLFF.

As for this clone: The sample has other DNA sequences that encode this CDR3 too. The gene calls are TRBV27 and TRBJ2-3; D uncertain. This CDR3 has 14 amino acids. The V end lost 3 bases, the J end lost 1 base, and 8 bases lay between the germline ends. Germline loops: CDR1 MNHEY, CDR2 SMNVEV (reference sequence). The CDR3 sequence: CASSLLVGTDTQYF. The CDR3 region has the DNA TGTGCCAGCAGTTTGCTAGTAGGCACAGATACGCAGTATTTT.

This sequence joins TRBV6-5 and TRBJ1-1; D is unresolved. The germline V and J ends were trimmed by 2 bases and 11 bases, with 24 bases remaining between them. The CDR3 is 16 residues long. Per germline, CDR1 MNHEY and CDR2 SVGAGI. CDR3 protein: CASSYRQLTGGVVAFF. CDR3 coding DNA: TGTGCCAGCAGTTACAGGCAGCTGACTGGCGGGGTCGTTGCTTTCTTT.

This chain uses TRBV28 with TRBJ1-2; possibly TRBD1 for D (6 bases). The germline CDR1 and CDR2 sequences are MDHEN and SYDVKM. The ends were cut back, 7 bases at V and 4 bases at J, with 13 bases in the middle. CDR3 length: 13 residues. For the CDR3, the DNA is TGTGCCAGCACCCGGTGGGACACCTATGGCTACACCTTC. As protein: CASTRWDTYGYTF.

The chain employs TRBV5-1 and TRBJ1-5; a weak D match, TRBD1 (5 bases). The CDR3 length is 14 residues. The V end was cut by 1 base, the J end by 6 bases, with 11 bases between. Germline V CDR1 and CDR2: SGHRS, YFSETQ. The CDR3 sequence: CASSLRGEGQPQHF. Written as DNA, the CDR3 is TGCGCCAGCAGCTTGAGAGGGGAAGGTCAGCCCCAGCATTTT. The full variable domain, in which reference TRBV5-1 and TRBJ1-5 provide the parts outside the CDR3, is KAGVTQTPRYLIKTRGQQVTLSCSPISGHRSVSWYQQTPGQGLQFLFEYFSETQRNKGNFPGRFSGRQFSNSRSEMNVSTLELGDSALYLCASSLRGEGQPQHFGDGTRLSIL.

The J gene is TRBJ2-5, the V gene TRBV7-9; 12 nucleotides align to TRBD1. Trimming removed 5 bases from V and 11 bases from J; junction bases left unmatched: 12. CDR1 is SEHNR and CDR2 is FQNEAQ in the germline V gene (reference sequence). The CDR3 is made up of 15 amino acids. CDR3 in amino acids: CASSPPGQGAGEQYF. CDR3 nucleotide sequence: TGTGCCAGCAGCCCCCCGGGACAGGGGGCCGGGGAGCAGTACTTC.

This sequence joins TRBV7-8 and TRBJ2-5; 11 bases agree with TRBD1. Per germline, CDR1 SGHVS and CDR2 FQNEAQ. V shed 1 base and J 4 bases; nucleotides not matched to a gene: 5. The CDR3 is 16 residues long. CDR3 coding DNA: TGTGCCAGCAGCTTAGGGACAGGGGGCGCGGCAGAGACCCAGTACTTC. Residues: CASSLGTGGAAETQYF. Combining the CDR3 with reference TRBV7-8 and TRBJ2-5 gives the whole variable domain GAGVSQSPRYKVAKRGQDVALRCDPISGHVSLFWYQQALGQGPEFLTYFQNEAQLDKSGLPSDRFFAERPEGSVSTLKIQRTQQEDSAVYLCASSLGTGGAAETQYFGPGTRLLVL.

The CDR3 DNA reads as TGTGCCAGCAGTCTGCAGGCCCATGGCTACACCTTC. It codes for CASSLQAHGYTF. The J gene is TRBJ1-2, the V gene TRBV6-1, with no clear D. V was clipped by 5 bases and J by 6 bases, with 10 bases between them. The CDR3 extends over 12 amino acids. Germline CDR1 is MNHNS and CDR2 is SASEGT.

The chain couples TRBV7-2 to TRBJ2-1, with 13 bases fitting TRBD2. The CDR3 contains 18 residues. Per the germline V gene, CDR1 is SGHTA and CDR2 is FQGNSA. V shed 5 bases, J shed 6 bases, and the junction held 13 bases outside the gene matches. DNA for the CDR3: TGTGCCAGCAGCGCCGTTCTACTACTAGCGGGAGGGTTCAATGAGCAGTTCTTC. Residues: CASSAVLLLAGGFNEQFF. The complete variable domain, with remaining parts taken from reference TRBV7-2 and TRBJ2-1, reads GAGVSQSPSNKVTEKGKDVELRCDPISGHTALYWYRQSLGQGLEFLIYFQGNSAPDKSGLPSDRFSAERTGGSVSTLTIQRTQQEDSAVYLCASSAVLLLAGGFNEQFFGPGTRLTVL.

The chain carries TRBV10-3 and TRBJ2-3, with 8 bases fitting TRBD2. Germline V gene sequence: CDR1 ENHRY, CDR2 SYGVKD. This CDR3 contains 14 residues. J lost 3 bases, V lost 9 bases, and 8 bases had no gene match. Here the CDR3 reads CAIGPSGSTDTQYF. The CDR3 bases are TGTGCCATTGGCCCCAGCGGGAGTACAGATACGCAGTATTTT.

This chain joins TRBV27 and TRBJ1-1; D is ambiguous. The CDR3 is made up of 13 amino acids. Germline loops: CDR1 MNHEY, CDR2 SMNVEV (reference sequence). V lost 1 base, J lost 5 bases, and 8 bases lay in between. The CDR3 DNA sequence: TGTGCCAGCAGTTTATTTTGGCAGACTGAAGCTTTCTTT. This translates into CASSLFWQTEAFF.

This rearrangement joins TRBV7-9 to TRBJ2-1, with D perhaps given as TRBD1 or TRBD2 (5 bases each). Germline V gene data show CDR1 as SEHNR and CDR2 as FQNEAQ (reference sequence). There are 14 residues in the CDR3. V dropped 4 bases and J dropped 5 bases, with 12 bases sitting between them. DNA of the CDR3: TGTGCCAGCAGCTCCTTCGGGACCAACAATGAGCAGTTCTTC. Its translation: CASSSFGTNNEQFF.

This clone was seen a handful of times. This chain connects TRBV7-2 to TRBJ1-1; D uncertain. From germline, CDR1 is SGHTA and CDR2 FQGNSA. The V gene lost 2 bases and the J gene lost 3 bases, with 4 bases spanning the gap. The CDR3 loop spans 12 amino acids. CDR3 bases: TGTGCCAGCAGCTTAATGGACACTGAAGCTTTCTTT. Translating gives CASSLMDTEAFF.

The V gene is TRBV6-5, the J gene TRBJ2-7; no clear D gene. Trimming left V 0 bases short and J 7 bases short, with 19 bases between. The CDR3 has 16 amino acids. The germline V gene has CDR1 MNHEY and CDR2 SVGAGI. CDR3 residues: CASSYSDGVASLEQYF. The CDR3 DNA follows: TGTGCCAGCAGTTACTCGGACGGCGTAGCCTCATTAGAGCAGTACTTC.

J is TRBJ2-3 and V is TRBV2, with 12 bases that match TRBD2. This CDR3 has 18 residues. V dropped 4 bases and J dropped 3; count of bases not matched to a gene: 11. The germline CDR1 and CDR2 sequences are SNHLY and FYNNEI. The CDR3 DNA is TGTGCCAGCAGTGCCTCTGGGCTAGCGGGAGGGCCGACAGATACGCAGTATTTT. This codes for CASSASGLAGGPTDTQYF.

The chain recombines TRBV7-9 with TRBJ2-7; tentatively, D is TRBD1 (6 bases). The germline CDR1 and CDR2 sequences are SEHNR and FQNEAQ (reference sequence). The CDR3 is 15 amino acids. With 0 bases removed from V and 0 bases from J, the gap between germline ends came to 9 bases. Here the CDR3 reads CASSLAQGLSYEQYF. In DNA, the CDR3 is TGTGCCAGCAGCTTAGCACAGGGCCTCTCCTACGAGCAGTACTTC.

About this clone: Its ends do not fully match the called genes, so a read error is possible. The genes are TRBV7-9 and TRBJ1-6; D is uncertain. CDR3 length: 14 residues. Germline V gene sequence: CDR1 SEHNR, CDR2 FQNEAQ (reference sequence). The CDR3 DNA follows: TGTGCCAGCAGCTCCGAAGGACCTCTTTCACCGCTCCACTTT. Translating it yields CASSSEGPLSPLHF.